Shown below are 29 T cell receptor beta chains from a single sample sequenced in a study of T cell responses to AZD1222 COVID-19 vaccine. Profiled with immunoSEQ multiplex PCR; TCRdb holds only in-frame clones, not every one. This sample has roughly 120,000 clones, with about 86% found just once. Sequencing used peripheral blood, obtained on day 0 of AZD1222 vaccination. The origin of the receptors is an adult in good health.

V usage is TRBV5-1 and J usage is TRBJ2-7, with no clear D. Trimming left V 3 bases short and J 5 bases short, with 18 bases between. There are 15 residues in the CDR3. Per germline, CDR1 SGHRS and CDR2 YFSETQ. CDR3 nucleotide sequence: TGCGCCAGCAGCTCCGAAAGTGGGGTTTTGAACGAGCAGTACTTC. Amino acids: CASSSESGVLNEQYF.

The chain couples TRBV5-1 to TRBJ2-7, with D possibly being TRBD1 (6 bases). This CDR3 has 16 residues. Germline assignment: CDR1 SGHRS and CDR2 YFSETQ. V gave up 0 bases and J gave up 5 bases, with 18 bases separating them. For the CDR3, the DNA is TGCGCCAGCAGCTTGGTCGGTGGGCAGGGGACCCACGAGCAGTACTTC. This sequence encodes CASSLVGGQGTHEQYF.

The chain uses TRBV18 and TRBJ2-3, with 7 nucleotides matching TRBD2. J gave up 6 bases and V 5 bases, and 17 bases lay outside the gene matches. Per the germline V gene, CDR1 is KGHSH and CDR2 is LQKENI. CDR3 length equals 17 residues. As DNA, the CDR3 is TGTGCCAGCTCAGCCACCCCCGGGGGGTCCGACCGGGATACGCAGTATTTT. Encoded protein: CASSATPGGSDRDTQYF.

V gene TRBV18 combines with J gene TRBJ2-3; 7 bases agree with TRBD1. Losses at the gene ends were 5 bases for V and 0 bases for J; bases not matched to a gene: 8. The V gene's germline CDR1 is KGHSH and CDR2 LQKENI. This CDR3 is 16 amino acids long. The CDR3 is CASSVNRGGSTDTQYF. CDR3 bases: TGTGCCAGCTCAGTGAACCGAGGGGGCAGCACAGATACGCAGTATTTT.

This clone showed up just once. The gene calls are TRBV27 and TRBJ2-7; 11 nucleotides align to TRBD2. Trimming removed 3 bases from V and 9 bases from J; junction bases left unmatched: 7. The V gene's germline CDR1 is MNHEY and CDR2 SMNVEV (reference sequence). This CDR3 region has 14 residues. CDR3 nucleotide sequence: TGTGCCAGCAGTTTCGCTAGCGGGAGGTCCCCGCAGTACTTC. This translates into CASSFASGRSPQYF.

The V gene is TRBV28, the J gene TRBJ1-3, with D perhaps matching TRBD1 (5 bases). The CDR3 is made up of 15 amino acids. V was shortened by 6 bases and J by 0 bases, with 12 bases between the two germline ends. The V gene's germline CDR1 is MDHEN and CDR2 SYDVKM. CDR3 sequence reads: CASSAHGGSGNTIYF. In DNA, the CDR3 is TGTGCCAGCAGCGCCCACGGGGGCTCTGGAAACACCATATATTTT.

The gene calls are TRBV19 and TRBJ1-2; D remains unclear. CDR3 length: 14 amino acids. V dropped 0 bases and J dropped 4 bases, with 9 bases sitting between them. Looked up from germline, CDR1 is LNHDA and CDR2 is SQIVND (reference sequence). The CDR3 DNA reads TGTGCCAGTAGTATAGAGGCAAGGTTCTATGGCTACACCTTC. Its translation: CASSIEARFYGYTF.

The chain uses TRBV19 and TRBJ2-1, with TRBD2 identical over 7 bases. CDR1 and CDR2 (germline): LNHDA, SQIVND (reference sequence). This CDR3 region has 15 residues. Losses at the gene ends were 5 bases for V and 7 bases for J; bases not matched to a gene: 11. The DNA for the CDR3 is TGTGCCAGTAGTTTGACGGCGGGAGTGAGGAATGAGCAGTTCTTC. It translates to CASSLTAGVRNEQFF.

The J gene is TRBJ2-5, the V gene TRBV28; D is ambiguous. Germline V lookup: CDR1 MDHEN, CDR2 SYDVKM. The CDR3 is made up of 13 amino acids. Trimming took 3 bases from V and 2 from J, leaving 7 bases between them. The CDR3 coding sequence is TGTGCCAGCAGTTTGAGACAACAAGAGACCCAGTACTTC. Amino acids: CASSLRQQETQYF.

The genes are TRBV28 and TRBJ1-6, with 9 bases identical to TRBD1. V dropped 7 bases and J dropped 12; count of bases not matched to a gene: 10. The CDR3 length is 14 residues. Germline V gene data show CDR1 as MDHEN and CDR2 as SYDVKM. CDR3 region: CASNTGGDLGPLHF. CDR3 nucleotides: TGTGCCAGCAATACAGGGGGCGATTTAGGACCCCTCCACTTT.

CDR3 protein: CASSFWDRDEQYF. DNA for the CDR3: TGTGCCAGCAGTTTCTGGGACAGGGACGAGCAGTACTTC. The genes are TRBV27 and TRBJ2-7; 9 bases agree with TRBD1. This CDR3 is built from 13 residues. V dropped 3 bases and J dropped 5; count of bases not matched to a gene: 2. Germline assignment: CDR1 MNHEY and CDR2 SMNVEV (reference sequence).

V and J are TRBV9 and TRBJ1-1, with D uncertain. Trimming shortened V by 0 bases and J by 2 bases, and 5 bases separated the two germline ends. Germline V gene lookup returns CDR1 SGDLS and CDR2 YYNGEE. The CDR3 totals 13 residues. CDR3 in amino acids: CASSVGDNTEAFF. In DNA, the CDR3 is TGTGCCAGCAGCGTAGGGGATAACACTGAAGCTTTCTTT.

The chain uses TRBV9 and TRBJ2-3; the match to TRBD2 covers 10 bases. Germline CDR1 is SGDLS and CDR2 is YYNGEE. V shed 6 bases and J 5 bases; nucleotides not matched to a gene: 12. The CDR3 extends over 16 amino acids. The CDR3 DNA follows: TGTGCCAGCACGCCGGCTAGCGGGAGTATTGGAGATACGCAGTATTTT. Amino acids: CASTPASGSIGDTQYF.

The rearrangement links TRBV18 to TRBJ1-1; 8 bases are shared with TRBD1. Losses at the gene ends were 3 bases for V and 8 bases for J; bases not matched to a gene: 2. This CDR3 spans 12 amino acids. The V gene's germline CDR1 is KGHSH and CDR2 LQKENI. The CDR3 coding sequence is TGTGCCAGCTCACCCCGGGACAGGGAAGCTTTCTTT. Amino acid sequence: CASSPRDREAFF.

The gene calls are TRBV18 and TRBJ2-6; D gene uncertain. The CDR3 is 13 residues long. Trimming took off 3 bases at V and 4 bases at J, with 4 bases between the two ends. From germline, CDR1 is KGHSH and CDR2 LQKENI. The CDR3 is CASSPRGANVLTF. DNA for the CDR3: TGTGCCAGCTCACCGCGCGGGGCCAACGTCCTGACTTTC.

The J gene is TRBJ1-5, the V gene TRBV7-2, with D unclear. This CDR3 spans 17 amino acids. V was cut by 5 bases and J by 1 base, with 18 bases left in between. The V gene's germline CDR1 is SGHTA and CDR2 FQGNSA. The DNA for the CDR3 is TGTGCCAGCAGCCCCGGAGGCAAACTGGGAAGCAATCAGCCCCAGCATTTT. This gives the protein CASSPGGKLGSNQPQHF.

CDR3 in amino acids: CASSIVQMSHEQYF. The CDR3 DNA reads TGTGCCAGCTCGATCGTTCAGATGAGCCACGAGCAGTACTTC. The rearrangement links TRBV28 to TRBJ2-7; D gene ambiguous. V lost 8 bases and J 5 bases, leaving 19 bases between the germline ends. The germline V gene has CDR1 MDHEN and CDR2 SYDVKM. The CDR3 runs to 14 residues. The full variable domain, with the rest looked up from reference TRBV28 and TRBJ2-7, is DVKVTQSSRYLVKRTGEKVFLECVQDMDHENMFWYRQDPGLGLRLIYFSYDVKMKEKGDIPEGYSVSREKKERFSLILESASTNQTSMYLCASSIVQMSHEQYFGPGTRLTVT.

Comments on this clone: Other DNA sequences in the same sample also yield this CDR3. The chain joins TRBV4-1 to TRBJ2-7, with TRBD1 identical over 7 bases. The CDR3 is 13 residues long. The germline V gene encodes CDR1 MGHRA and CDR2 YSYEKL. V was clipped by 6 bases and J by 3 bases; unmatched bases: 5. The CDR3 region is CASSPGQSYEQYF. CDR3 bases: TGCGCCAGCAGTCCGGGACAGAGCTACGAGCAGTACTTC.

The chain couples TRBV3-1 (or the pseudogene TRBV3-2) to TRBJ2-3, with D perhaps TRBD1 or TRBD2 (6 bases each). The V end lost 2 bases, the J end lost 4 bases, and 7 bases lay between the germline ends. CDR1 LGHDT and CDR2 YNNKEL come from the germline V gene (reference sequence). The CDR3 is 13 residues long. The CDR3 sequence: CASSQRGPDTQYF. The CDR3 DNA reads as TGTGCCAGCAGCCAACGGGGGCCAGATACGCAGTATTTT.

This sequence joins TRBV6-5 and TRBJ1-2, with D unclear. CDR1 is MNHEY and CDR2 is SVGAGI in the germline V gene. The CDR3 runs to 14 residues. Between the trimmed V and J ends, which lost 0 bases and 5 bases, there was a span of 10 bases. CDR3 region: CASSYSVQLYGYTF. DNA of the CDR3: TGTGCCAGCAGTTACTCGGTACAGCTTTATGGCTACACCTTC.

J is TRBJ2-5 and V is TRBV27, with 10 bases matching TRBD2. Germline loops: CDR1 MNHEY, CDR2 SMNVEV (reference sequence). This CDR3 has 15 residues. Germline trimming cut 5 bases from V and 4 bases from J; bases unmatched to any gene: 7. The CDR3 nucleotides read TGTGCCAGCAGTAAAGCGGGAGGGGGGGGAGAGACCCAGTACTTC. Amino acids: CASSKAGGGGETQYF.

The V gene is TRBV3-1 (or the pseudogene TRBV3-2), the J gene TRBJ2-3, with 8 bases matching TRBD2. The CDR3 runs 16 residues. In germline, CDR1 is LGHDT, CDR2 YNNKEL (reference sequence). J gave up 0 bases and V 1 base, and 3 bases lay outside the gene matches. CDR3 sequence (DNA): TGTGCCAGCAGCCAAGGTAGCGGGACAAGCACAGATACGCAGTATTTT. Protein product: CASSQGSGTSTDTQYF.

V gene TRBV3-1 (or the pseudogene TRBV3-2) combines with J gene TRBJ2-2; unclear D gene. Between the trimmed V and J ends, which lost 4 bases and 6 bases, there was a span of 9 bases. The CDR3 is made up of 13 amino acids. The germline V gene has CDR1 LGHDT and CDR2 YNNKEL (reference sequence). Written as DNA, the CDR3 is TGTGCCAGCAGCCCCGTCCGCTCCGGGGAGCTGTTTTTT. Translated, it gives CASSPVRSGELFF.

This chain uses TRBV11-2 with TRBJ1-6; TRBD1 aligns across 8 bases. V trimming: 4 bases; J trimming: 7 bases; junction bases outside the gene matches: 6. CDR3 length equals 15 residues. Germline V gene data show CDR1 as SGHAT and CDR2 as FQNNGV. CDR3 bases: TGTGCCAGCAGCTCGGGGGACAGGCAGAATTCACCCCTCCACTTT. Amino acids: CASSSGDRQNSPLHF.

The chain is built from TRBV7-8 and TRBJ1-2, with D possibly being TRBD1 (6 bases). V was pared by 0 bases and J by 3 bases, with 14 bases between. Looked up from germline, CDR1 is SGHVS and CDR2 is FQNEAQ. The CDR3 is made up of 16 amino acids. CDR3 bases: TGTGCCAGCAGCTTAGCGGGCAGGGGCTTCGACTATGGCTACACCTTC. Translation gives CASSLAGRGFDYGYTF.

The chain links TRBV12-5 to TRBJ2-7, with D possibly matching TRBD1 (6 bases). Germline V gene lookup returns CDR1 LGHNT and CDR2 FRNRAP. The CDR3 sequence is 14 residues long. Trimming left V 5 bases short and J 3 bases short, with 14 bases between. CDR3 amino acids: CASGAGQLFYEQYF. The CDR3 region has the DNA TGTGCTAGTGGTGCCGGACAGTTATTCTACGAGCAGTACTTC.

CDR3: CASSLSTLEQFF. CDR3 in DNA: TGTGCCAGCAGTTTGTCCACACTAGAGCAGTTCTTC. The chain uses TRBV28 and TRBJ2-1; no firm D call. The CDR3 consists of 12 residues. The V end lost 3 bases, the J end lost 10 bases, and 10 bases lay between the germline ends. Germline loops: CDR1 MDHEN, CDR2 SYDVKM.

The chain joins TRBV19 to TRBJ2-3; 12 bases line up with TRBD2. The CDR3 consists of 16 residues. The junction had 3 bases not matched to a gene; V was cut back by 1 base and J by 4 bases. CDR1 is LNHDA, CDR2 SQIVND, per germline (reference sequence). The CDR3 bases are TGTGCCAGTAGTATAGGGGGACTAGCGGGTGCAGATACGCAGTATTTT. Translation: CASSIGGLAGADTQYF.

Here the CDR3 reads CASSSQRYEQYF. DNA of the CDR3: TGTGCCAGCAGTTCCCAGCGCTACGAGCAGTACTTC. The J gene is TRBJ2-7, the V gene TRBV12-3 or TRBV12-4; the D is unclear. Trimming pared 4 bases from V and 3 bases from J, leaving 7 bases between. The CDR3 has 12 residues.